This passage covers 27 T cell receptor beta chains from one sample sequenced in a study of T cell changes during pregnancy in multiple sclerosis. Some clones are missing from TCRdb's copy, which holds only in-frame ones; the method was immunoSEQ multiplex PCR. Of around 26,000 clones listed, approximately 86% are singletons. The input for sequencing was CD8+ T cells from peripheral blood mononuclear cells, taken in the first trimester of pregnancy. These receptors were obtained from a female donor in good health, enrolled as a control in a pregnancy study.

The chain employs TRBV9 and TRBJ2-1, with 9 nucleotides matching TRBD1. Trimming took 4 bases from V and 3 from J; bases not matched to a gene: 5. CDR3 length: 15 amino acids. Germline CDR1 and CDR2: SGDLS and YYNGEE. The CDR3 here is CASSQRTGDYNEQFF. In nucleotides, the CDR3 is TGTGCCAGCAGCCAACGGACAGGGGACTACAATGAGCAGTTCTTC.

This clone was picked up one time. A read error may account for a junction end that differs from germline. V is TRBV7-7 and J is TRBJ2-1, with D tentatively TRBD2 (5 bases). The CDR3 runs to 13 residues. Germline loops: CDR1 SSHAT, CDR2 FNYEAQ (reference sequence). The CDR3 is CASSLSLAVEQFF. The CDR3 DNA reads TGTGCTAGCAGCTTAAGTCTAGCTGTCGAGCAGTTCTTC.

The chain couples TRBV4-1 to TRBJ2-3; D call uncertain. CDR1 and CDR2 from the germline V gene are MGHRA and YSYEKL. This CDR3 is built from 13 residues. Between the trimmed V and J ends, which lost 1 base and 6 bases, there was a span of 8 bases. The CDR3 sequence: CASSQVPRDTQYF. The CDR3 region has the DNA TGCGCCAGCAGCCAAGTCCCGCGGGATACGCAGTATTTT.

The V gene is TRBV19, the J gene TRBJ2-7; D ambiguous. V dropped 3 bases and J dropped 2 bases, with 8 bases sitting between them. This CDR3 spans 13 amino acids. Germline V lookup: CDR1 LNHDA, CDR2 SQIVND (reference sequence). The CDR3 DNA follows: TGTGCCAGTAGTATCGGTCCCACCTACGAGCAGTACTTC. Its protein product is CASSIGPTYEQYF.

V usage is TRBV19 and J usage is TRBJ2-1, with 11 positions matching TRBD2. J gave up 2 bases and V 1 base, and 1 base lay outside the gene matches. Germline CDR1 LNHDA, CDR2 SQIVND (reference sequence). The CDR3 is made up of 16 amino acids. CDR3 DNA: TGTGCCAGTAGTATAGGGACTAGCGGGCCCTACAATGAGCAGTTCTTC. Its protein is CASSIGTSGPYNEQFF. The full variable domain, with the rest looked up from reference TRBV19 and TRBJ2-1, is DGGITQSPKYLFRKEGQNVTLSCEQNLNHDAMYWYRQDPGQGLRLIYYSQIVNDFQKGDIAEGYSVSREKKESFPLTVTSAQKNPTAFYLCASSIGTSGPYNEQFFGPGTRLTVL.

The chain couples TRBV6-1 to TRBJ1-5, with TRBD1 matching 10 bases. This CDR3 has 15 amino acids. After removal of 7 bases from V and 8 bases from J, the junction contained 11 bases not matched to a gene. CDR1 and CDR2 (germline): MNHNS, SASEGT. The CDR3 region is CASKAGTGETKPQHF. In DNA, the CDR3 is TGTGCCAGCAAGGCCGGGACAGGGGAAACTAAGCCCCAGCATTTT.

The J gene is TRBJ2-7, the V gene TRBV6-4; 8 bases are shared with TRBD2. Germline lookup yields CDR1 MRHNA and CDR2 SNTAGT. The CDR3 totals 16 residues. V shed 6 bases, J shed 0 bases, and the junction held 10 bases outside the gene matches. In nucleotides, the CDR3 is TGTGCCAGCAGCGCTCACAGCGGGGGTCCCTCCTACGAGCAGTACTTC. Encoded protein: CASSAHSGGPSYEQYF.

V is TRBV11-3 and J is TRBJ2-1; D is undetermined. The germline CDR1 and CDR2 sequences are SGHNT and YENEEA. The CDR3 contains 12 residues. The V end was cut by 2 bases, the J end by 8 bases, with 7 bases between. The CDR3 spells CASSLYADEQFF. The CDR3 DNA follows: TGTGCCAGCAGCTTATACGCGGATGAGCAGTTCTTC.

A single count supports this clone. The genes are TRBV5-6 and TRBJ2-7, with 9 bases matching TRBD1. The V gene end was trimmed by 4 bases and the J gene end by 3 bases; junction bases not matched to a gene: 5. The CDR3 runs to 14 residues. Germline V gene data show CDR1 as SGHDT and CDR2 as YYEEEE. The CDR3 DNA is TGTGCCAGCAGCCAGGTGACAGGGGGCTACGAGCAGTACTTC. Its translation: CASSQVTGGYEQYF.

Relative to its sample, this clone is medium-sized. The chain is built from TRBV28 and TRBJ1-5, with D possibly being TRBD1 (6 bases). This CDR3 contains 13 residues. Trimming took off 5 bases at V and 5 bases at J, with 10 bases between the two ends. The V gene's germline CDR1 is MDHEN and CDR2 SYDVKM. This CDR3 is CASSRTVDQPQHF. As DNA, the CDR3 is TGTGCCAGCAGTCGGACAGTTGATCAGCCCCAGCATTTT.

J is TRBJ2-7 and V is TRBV5-1; D is possibly TRBD1 (5 bases). The CDR3 is made up of 14 amino acids. Germline CDR1 is SGHRS and CDR2 is YFSETQ. Trimming cost V 2 bases and J 3 bases, with 12 bases left between them. The CDR3 DNA reads as TGCGCCAGCAGCTTTCCAGGGAATAGCTACGAGCAGTACTTC. The encoded protein is CASSFPGNSYEQYF.

The CDR3: CASSLGLAGYNEQFF. CDR3 sequence (DNA): TGTGCCAGTAGTCTCGGACTAGCGGGTTACAATGAGCAGTTCTTC. This chain uses TRBV19 with TRBJ2-1; 11 bases match TRBD2. The CDR3 runs to 15 residues. With V trimmed by 5 bases and J by 4 bases, 4 bases remained unmatched. Germline loops: CDR1 LNHDA, CDR2 SQIVND (reference sequence).

The V gene is TRBV5-8, the J gene TRBJ2-7, with 8 positions matching TRBD2. Trimming at V came to 0 bases and at J to 4 bases, leaving 9 bases not matched to a gene. The CDR3 is 16 residues long. CDR1 SGHTS and CDR2 YDEGEE come from the germline V gene. The CDR3 spells CASSLAFFSGNYEQYF. The CDR3 coding sequence is TGTGCCAGCAGCTTGGCCTTTTTTAGCGGGAATTACGAGCAGTACTTC.

J is TRBJ1-1 and V is TRBV29-1, with D hard to call. The germline V gene has CDR1 SQVTM and CDR2 ANQGSEA. V gave up 5 bases and J gave up 0 bases, with 7 bases separating them. There are 12 residues in the CDR3. DNA for the CDR3: TGCAGCGTTATTTGGCTGAACACTGAAGCTTTCTTT. It translates to CSVIWLNTEAFF. The variable domain in full, completed from reference TRBV29-1 and TRBJ1-1, reads SAVISQKPSRDICQRGTSLTIQCQVDSQVTMMFWYRQQPGQSLTLIATANQGSEATYESGFVIDKFPISRPNLTFSTLTVSNMSPEDSSIYLCSVIWLNTEAFFGQGTRLTVV.

The chain couples TRBV4-1 to TRBJ2-1, with D unclear. Germline V gives CDR1 MGHRA, CDR2 YSYEKL. V was trimmed by 0 bases and J by 2 bases, leaving 8 bases between them. CDR3 length: 15 amino acids. The CDR3: CASSQDSAAYNEQFF. The DNA for the CDR3 is TGCGCCAGCAGCCAAGATTCCGCAGCCTACAATGAGCAGTTCTTC.

This rearrangement joins TRBV6-1 to TRBJ1-2; 10 nucleotides agree with TRBD1. The junction had 3 bases not matched to a gene; V was cut back by 6 bases and J by 5 bases. Germline V lookup: CDR1 MNHNS, CDR2 SASEGT. This CDR3 is built from 13 residues. The CDR3, as DNA: TGTGCCAGCAGAATGGGACAGGGGTATGGCTACACCTTC. As protein: CASRMGQGYGYTF.

The CDR3 DNA reads as TGTGCCAGCAGTTGGACAGGGCAGGATGAAAAACTGTTTTTT. This encodes CASSWTGQDEKLFF. This chain links TRBV27 with TRBJ1-4; TRBD1 matches 8 bases. Per the germline V gene, CDR1 is MNHEY and CDR2 is SMNVEV (reference sequence). This CDR3 has 14 amino acids. Trimming at V came to 4 bases and at J to 6 bases, leaving 4 bases not matched to a gene.

V usage is TRBV4-2 and J usage is TRBJ2-7, with TRBD1 as a possible D gene (6 bases). This CDR3 comprises 16 residues. CDR1 and CDR2 (germline): LGHNA, YNFKEQ. V lost 0 bases and J 4 bases, leaving 16 bases between the germline ends. CDR3 loop: CASSQDGQPGVYEQYF. DNA for the CDR3: TGTGCCAGCAGCCAAGATGGACAGCCTGGGGTTTACGAGCAGTACTTC.

A single count supports this clone. The V call is TRBV14, the J call TRBJ2-2; TRBD1 matches at 8 bases. With 1 base clipped from V and 6 bases from J, the junction kept 4 bases outside the gene matches. Germline assignment: CDR1 SGHDN and CDR2 FVKESK. The CDR3 is made up of 15 amino acids. In DNA, the CDR3 is TGTGCCAGCAGCCAAGCCCCACAGGGGGCCGGGGAGCTGTTTTTT. Translated, it gives CASSQAPQGAGELFF.

In this sample, this clone turned up a few times. V and J are TRBV4-2 and TRBJ1-6, with D unclear. Per germline, CDR1 LGHNA and CDR2 YNFKEQ. V was clipped by 0 bases and J by 1 base, with 7 bases between them. The CDR3 contains 16 residues. The CDR3 DNA sequence: TGTGCCAGCAGCCAAGATTATCAGTCCTATAATTCACCCCTCCACTTT. As protein: CASSQDYQSYNSPLHF.

The J gene is TRBJ1-1, the V gene TRBV18; D is ambiguous. This CDR3 has 15 amino acids. Between the trimmed V and J ends, which lost 0 bases and 4 bases, there was a span of 12 bases. The germline V gene encodes CDR1 KGHSH and CDR2 LQKENI. CDR3 bases: TGTGCCAGCTCACCACCAGGGTCTCGGGGCACTGAAGCTTTCTTT. It codes for CASSPPGSRGTEAFF.

CDR3 residues: CASSLGQGGRQPQHF. The CDR3 region has the DNA TGTGCCAGCAGTTTGGGACAGGGTGGACGGCAGCCCCAGCATTTT. This chain uses TRBV28 with TRBJ1-5; TRBD1 aligns across 9 bases. Germline V gene lookup returns CDR1 MDHEN and CDR2 SYDVKM. J lost 7 bases, V lost 3 bases, and 7 bases had no gene match. The CDR3 loop spans 15 amino acids.

On this clone: Other DNA variants within this sample encode the same CDR3. The rearrangement uses TRBV19 and TRBJ1-5; 7 nucleotides match TRBD1. With V trimmed by 3 bases and J by 1 base, 3 bases remained unmatched. The CDR3 loop spans 15 amino acids. Germline-derived CDR1 and CDR2 are LNHDA and SQIVND (reference sequence). The DNA of the CDR3 is TGTGCCAGTAGTATTACAGGGGAAAGCAATCAGCCCCAGCATTTT. Its protein is CASSITGESNQPQHF. The full variable domain, completed using reference TRBV19 and TRBJ1-5, is DGGITQSPKYLFRKEGQNVTLSCEQNLNHDAMYWYRQDPGQGLRLIYYSQIVNDFQKGDIAEGYSVSREKKESFPLTVTSAQKNPTAFYLCASSITGESNQPQHFGDGTRLSIL.

The table lists this clone with a count of one. The junction departs from germline at one end; a sequencing error may be responsible. The chain combines TRBV27 with TRBJ1-1, with TRBD1 as a possible D gene (6 bases). Per the germline V gene, CDR1 is MNHEY and CDR2 is SMNVEV (reference sequence). The CDR3 runs 15 residues. The CDR3 loop is CASSLSYRVWTEAFF. In nucleotides, the CDR3 is TGTGCCAGCAGTCTATCGTACAGGGTTTGGACTGAAGCTTTCTTT.

The chain combines TRBV6-1 with TRBJ2-3; possibly TRBD2 for D (6 bases). Germline CDR1 and CDR2: MNHNS and SASEGT. V was pared by 3 bases and J by 2 bases, with 12 bases between. This CDR3 contains 15 residues. The CDR3 sequence: CASSEGEDHTDTQYF. CDR3 DNA: TGTGCCAGCAGTGAGGGGGAGGACCACACAGATACGCAGTATTTT.

The CDR3 DNA reads as TGTGCCAGCAGTTCCGACAGGGGCGGACAGGAGACCCAGTACTTC. Amino acids: CASSSDRGGQETQYF. V is TRBV6-5 and J is TRBJ2-5; TRBD1 matches at 8 bases. The germline V gene encodes CDR1 MNHEY and CDR2 SVGAGI. This CDR3 spans 15 amino acids. Germline trimming cut 4 bases from V and 5 bases from J; bases unmatched to any gene: 9.

J is TRBJ1-2 and V is TRBV5-6; D uncertain. The germline V gene encodes CDR1 SGHDT and CDR2 YYEEEE. The CDR3 has 11 residues. Trimming shortened V by 3 bases and J by 11 bases, and 11 bases separated the two germline ends. CDR3 bases: TGTGCCAGCAGCTCGACAAGTAGTTACACCTTC. Translation: CASSSTSSYTF.